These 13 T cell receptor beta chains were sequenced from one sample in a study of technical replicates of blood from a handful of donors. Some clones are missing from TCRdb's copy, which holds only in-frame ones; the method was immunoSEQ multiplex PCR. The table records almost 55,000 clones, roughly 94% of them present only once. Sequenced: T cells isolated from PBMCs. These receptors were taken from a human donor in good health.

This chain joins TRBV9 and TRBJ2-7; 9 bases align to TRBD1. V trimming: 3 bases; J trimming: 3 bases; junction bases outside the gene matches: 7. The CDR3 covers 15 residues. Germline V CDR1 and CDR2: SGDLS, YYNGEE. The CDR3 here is CASSAGQGLGYEQYF. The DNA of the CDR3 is TGTGCCAGCAGCGCGGGACAGGGCCTCGGCTACGAGCAGTACTTC.

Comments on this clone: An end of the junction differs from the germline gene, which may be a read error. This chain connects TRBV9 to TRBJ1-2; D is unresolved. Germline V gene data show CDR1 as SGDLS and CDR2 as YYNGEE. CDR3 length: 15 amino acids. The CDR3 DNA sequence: TGTGCCAGCAGCGCCGAGATAGGTTGGAGAGGGAGAGGGCACTTC. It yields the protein CASSAEIGWRGRGHF.

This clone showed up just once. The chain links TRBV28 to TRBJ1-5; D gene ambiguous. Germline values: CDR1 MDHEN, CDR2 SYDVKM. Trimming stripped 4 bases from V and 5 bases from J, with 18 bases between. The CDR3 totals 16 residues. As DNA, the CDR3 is TGTGCCAGCAGTTACCCCGCGGCAGCCGATGATCAGCCCCAGCATTTT. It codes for CASSYPAAADDQPQHF.

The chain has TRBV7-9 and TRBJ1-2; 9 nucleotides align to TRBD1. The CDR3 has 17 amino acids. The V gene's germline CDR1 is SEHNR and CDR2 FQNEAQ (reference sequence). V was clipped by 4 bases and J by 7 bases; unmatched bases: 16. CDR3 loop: CASSSGWTGTGRPGYTF. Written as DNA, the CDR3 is TGTGCCAGCAGCTCTGGATGGACAGGGACAGGGCGGCCTGGCTACACCTTC.

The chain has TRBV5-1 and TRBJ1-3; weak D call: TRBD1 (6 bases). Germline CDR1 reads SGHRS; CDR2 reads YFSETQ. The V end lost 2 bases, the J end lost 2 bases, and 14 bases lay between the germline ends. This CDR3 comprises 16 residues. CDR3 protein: CASSLFATGPGNTIYF. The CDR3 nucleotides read TGCGCCAGCAGCTTATTCGCTACAGGGCCTGGAAACACCATATATTTT.

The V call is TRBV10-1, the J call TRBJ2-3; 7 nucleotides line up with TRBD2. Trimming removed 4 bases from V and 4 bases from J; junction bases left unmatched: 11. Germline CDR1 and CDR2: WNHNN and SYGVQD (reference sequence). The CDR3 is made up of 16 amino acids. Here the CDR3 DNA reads TGCGCCAGCAGTGTTACACTAGCTGGGGGGGCAGATACGCAGTATTTT. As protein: CASSVTLAGGADTQYF.

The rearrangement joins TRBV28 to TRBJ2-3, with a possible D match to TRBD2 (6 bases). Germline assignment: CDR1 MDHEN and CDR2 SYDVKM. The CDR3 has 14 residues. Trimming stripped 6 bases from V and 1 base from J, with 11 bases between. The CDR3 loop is CASRAPGGTDTQYF. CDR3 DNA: TGTGCCAGCAGAGCCCCGGGGGGCACAGATACGCAGTATTTT.

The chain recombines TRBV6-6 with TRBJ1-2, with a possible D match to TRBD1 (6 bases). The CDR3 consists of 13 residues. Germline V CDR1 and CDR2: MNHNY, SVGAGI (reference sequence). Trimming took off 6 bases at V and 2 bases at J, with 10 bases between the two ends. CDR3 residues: CASSSDRNYGYTF. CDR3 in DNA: TGTGCCAGCAGCTCCGACAGGAACTATGGCTACACCTTC.

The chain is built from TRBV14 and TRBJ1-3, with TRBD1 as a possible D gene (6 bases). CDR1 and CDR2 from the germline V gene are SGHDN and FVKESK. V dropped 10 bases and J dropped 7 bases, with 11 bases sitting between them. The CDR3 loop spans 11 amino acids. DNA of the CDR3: TGTGCCACAAGGCAGGGGAACACCATATATTTT. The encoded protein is CATRQGNTIYF. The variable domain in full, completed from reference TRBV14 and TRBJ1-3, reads EAGVTQFPSHSVIEKGQTVTLRCDPISGHDNLYWYRRVMGKEIKFLLHFVKESKQDESGMPNNRFLAERTGGTYSTLKVQPAELEDSGVYFCATRQGNTIYFGEGSWLTVV.

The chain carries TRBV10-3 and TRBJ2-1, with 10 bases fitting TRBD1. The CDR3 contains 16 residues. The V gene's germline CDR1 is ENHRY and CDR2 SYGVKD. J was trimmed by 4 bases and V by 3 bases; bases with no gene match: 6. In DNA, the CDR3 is TGTGCCATCAGTGATTTGGGACAGGGGCTATACAATGAGCAGTTCTTC. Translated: CAISDLGQGLYNEQFF.

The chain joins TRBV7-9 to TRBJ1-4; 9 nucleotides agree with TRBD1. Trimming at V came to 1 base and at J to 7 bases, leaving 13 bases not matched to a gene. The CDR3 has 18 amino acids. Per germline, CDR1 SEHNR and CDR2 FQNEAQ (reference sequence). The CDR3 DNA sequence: TGTGCCAGCAGCTTAGTACCGGGACAGGGCTTAGGAGGTGAAAAACTGTTTTTT. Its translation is CASSLVPGQGLGGEKLFF.

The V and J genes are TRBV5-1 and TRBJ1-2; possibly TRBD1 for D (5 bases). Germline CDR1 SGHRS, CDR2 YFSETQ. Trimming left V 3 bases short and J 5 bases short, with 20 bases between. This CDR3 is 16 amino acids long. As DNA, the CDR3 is TGCGCCAGCAGCTCACTACAGGATCAGGGCCTATATGGCTACACCTTC. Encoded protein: CASSSLQDQGLYGYTF.

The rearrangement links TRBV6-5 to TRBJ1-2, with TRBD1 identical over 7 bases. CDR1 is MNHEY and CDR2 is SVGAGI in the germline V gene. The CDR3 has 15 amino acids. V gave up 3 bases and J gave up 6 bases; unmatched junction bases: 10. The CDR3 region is CASSYDYRGTDGYTF. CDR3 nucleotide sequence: TGTGCCAGCAGTTATGACTACAGGGGTACGGATGGCTACACCTTC.